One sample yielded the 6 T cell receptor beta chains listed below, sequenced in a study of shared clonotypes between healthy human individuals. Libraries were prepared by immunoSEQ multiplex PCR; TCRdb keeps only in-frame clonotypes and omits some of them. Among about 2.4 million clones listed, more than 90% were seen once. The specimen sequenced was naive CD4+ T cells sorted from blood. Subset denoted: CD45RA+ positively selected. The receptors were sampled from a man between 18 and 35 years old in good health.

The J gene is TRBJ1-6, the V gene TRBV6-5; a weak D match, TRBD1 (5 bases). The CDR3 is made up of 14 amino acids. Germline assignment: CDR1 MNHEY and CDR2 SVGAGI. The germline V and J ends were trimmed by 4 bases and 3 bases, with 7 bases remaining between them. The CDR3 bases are TGTGCCAGCAGTTGGGGGAGCTATAATTCACCCCTCCACTTT. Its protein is CASSWGSYNSPLHF.

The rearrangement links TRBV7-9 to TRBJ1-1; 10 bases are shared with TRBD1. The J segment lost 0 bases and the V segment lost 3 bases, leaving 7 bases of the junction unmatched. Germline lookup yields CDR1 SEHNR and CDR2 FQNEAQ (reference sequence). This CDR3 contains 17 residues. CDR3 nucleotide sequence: TGTGCCAGCAGCTTTTCTAGGGGACAGGGGATGAACACTGAAGCTTTCTTT. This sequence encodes CASSFSRGQGMNTEAFF.

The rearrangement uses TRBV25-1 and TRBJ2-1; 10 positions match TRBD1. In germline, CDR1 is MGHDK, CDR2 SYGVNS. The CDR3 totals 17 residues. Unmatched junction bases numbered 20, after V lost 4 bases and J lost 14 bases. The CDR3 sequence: CASSATLDRGLSGREFF. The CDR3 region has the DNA TGTGCCAGCAGTGCAACCTTGGACAGGGGGTTGTCCGGGAGGGAGTTCTTC.

The CDR3, as DNA: TGTGCCAGTAACAGACAGGACTCTAACACCGGGGAGCTGTTTTTT. This encodes CASNRQDSNTGELFF. The chain combines TRBV19 with TRBJ2-2, with D possibly matching TRBD1 (6 bases). CDR3 length equals 15 residues. Germline V gives CDR1 LNHDA, CDR2 SQIVND (reference sequence). V dropped 7 bases and J dropped 2 bases, with 14 bases sitting between them.

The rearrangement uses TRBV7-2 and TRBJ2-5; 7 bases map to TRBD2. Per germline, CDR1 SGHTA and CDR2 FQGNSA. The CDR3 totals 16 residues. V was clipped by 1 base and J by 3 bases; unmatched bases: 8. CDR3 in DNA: TGTGCCAGCAGCTTAGGTCGCCTAGCGGAGAAAGAGACCCAGTACTTC. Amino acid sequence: CASSLGRLAEKETQYF.

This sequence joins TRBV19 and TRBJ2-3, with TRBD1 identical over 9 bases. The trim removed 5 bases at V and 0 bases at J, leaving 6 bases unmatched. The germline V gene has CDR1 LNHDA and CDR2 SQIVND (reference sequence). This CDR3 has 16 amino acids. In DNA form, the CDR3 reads TGTGCCAGTAGTTCCGGGGACAGGGCTAGCACAGATACGCAGTATTTT. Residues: CASSSGDRASTDTQYF.